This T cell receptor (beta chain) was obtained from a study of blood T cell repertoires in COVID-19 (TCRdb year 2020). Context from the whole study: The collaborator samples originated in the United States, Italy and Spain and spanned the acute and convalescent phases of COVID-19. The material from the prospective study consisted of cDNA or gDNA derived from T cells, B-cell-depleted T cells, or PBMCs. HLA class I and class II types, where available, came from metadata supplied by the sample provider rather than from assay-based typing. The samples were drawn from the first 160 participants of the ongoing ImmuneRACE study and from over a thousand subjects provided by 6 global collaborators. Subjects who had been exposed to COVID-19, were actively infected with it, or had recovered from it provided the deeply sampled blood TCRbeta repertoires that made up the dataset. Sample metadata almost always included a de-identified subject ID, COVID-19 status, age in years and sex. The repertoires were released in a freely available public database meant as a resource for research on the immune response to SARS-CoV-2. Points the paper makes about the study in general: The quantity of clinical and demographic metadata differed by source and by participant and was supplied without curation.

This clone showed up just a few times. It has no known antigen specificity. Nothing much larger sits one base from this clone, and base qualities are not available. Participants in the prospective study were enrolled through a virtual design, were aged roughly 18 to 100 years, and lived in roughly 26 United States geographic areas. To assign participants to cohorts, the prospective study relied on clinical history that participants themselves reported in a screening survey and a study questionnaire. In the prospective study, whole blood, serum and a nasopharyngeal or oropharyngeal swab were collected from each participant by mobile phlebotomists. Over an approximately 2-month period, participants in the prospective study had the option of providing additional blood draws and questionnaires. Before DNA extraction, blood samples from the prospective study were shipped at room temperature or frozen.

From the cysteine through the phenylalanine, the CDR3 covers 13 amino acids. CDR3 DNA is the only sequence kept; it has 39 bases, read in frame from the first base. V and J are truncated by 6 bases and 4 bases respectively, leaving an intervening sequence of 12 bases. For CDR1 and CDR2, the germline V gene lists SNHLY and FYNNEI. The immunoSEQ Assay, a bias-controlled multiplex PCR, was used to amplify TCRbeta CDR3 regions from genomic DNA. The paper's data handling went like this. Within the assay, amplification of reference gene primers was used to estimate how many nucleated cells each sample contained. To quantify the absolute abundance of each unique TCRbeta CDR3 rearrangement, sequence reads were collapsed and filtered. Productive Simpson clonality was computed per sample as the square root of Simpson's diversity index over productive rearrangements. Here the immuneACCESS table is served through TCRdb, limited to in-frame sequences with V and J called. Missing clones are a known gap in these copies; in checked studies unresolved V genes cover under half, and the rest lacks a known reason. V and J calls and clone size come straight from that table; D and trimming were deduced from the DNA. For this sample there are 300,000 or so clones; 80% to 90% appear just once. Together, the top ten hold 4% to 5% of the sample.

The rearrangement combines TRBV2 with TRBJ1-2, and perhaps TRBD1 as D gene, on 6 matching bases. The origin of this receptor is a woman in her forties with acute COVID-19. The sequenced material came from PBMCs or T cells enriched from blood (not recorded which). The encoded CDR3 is CASRYTGTYGYTF. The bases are TGTGCCAGCAGATATACAGGGACCTATGGCTACACCTTC.